Below are 31 T cell receptor beta chains sequenced from a single sample in a study of cytotoxic CD8 clonotypes in ibrutinib-treated CLL (dated by TCRdb to about 2021). The time point label on this specimen signifies: roughly 12 months on ibrutinib. Library prep was done by the immunoSEQ multiplex PCR assay. TCRdb provides this immuneACCESS table in a form limited to in-frame rearrangements. Some clones are lacking; in checked studies, under half of them reflect an unresolved V gene, and why the rest are absent is not known. The sample table contains approximately 150,000 clones; only one count was recorded for 70% to 80% of them. 25% to 30% of the sample belongs to the ten largest clones. The sample was PBMCs, taken after 12 months of ibrutinib treatment. The receptors stem from a human donor with chronic lymphocytic leukemia.

V usage is TRBV2 and J usage is TRBJ1-1; 8 bases align to TRBD1. The CDR3 has 16 amino acids. Trimming removed 8 bases from V and 0 bases from J; junction bases left unmatched: 11. Germline-derived CDR1 and CDR2 are SNHLY and FYNNEI. The CDR3 region has the DNA TGTGCCAGCCTACCCCGGACAGGGCCCTTGAACACTGAAGCTTTCTTT. It yields the protein CASLPRTGPLNTEAFF.

The chain joins TRBV5-3 to TRBJ2-7, with 10 bases aligning to TRBD2. TRBV5-3 is an ORF, with its function uncertain. The trim removed 5 bases at V and 6 bases at J, leaving 23 bases unmatched. The CDR3 loop spans 19 amino acids. This CDR3 reads CARRIPGPLTSGVPSEQYF. CDR3 bases: TGTGCCAGAAGAATACCGGGCCCTCTAACTAGCGGGGTTCCTAGCGAGCAGTACTTC.

The rearrangement joins TRBV19 to TRBJ1-2, with 7 bases identical to TRBD1. This CDR3 is 11 amino acids long. From germline, CDR1 is LNHDA and CDR2 SQIVND (reference sequence). V lost 7 bases to trimming and J lost 4 bases; unmatched junction nucleotides: 0. The CDR3 DNA reads TGTGCCAGTACAGGGGGCTATGGCTACACCTTC. It is translated as CASTGGYGYTF.

The genes are TRBV6-6 and TRBJ2-3; perhaps TRBD2 as D (5 bases). CDR3 size: 15 residues. Germline-derived CDR1 and CDR2 are MNHNY and SVGAGI (reference sequence). Trimming stripped 2 bases from V and 7 bases from J, with 16 bases between. The CDR3 DNA is TGTGCCAGCAGTTACCCGGAGAGGGCCGTGTATACGCAGTATTTT. Its translation is CASSYPERAVYTQYF.

CDR3 DNA sequence: TGTGCCAGCAGCGTTTCTCGGGCGGGGGAGACCCAGTACTTC. This gives the protein CASSVSRAGETQYF. V usage is TRBV9 and J usage is TRBJ2-5; TRBD2 might be the D (6 bases). Per the germline V gene, CDR1 is SGDLS and CDR2 is YYNGEE. This CDR3 has 14 residues. Trimming removed 2 bases from V and 5 bases from J, with 13 bases in between.

V gene TRBV11-3 combines with J gene TRBJ2-3, with 7 nucleotides matching TRBD2. The V gene's germline CDR1 is SGHNT and CDR2 YENEEA. The CDR3 spans 16 residues. J gave up 1 base and V 2 bases, and 6 bases lay outside the gene matches. The DNA for the CDR3 is TGTGCCAGCAGCTTATCCTCCGCGGGAGGCACAGATACGCAGTATTTT. It translates to CASSLSSAGGTDTQYF.

For this clone: The identical CDR3 is also encoded by other nucleotide sequences in the sample. The genes are TRBV30 and TRBJ2-5; D gene ambiguous. The V and J ends lost 0 bases and 5 bases respectively, with 4 bases between them. Per germline, CDR1 GTSNPN and CDR2 SVGIG (reference sequence). This CDR3 has 11 residues. CDR3 loop: CAWSVLETQYF. The CDR3 region has the DNA TGTGCCTGGAGTGTATTGGAGACCCAGTACTTC.

The gene calls are TRBV7-6 and TRBJ1-1; 8 nucleotides match TRBD1. Germline V gives CDR1 SGHVS, CDR2 FNYEAQ. Trimming took 5 bases from V and 1 from J; bases not matched to a gene: 6. The CDR3 is 15 amino acids. CDR3 residues: CASSTRQGTNTEAFF. The CDR3 DNA follows: TGTGCCAGCAGCACGCGACAGGGGACGAACACTGAAGCTTTCTTT.

V gene TRBV28 combines with J gene TRBJ1-1; a possible D gene is TRBD1 (5 bases). Germline V gene data show CDR1 as MDHEN and CDR2 as SYDVKM. V shed 4 bases and J shed 13 bases, with 13 bases lying between them. This CDR3 has 11 residues. Here the CDR3 DNA reads TGTGCCAGCAGTTCACGCAGGGAGGGTTTCTTT. Amino acid sequence: CASSSRREGFF.

J is TRBJ2-1 and V is TRBV19; the D gene is possibly TRBD2 (6 bases). The V gene's germline CDR1 is LNHDA and CDR2 SQIVND (reference sequence). With 5 bases removed from V and 4 bases from J, the gap between germline ends came to 12 bases. This CDR3 is 14 amino acids long. DNA for the CDR3: TGTGCCAGTAGTTATGGCGGGACTTACAATGAGCAGTTCTTC. Protein sequence: CASSYGGTYNEQFF. Supplemented by reference TRBV19 and TRBJ2-1, the full variable domain reads DGGITQSPKYLFRKEGQNVTLSCEQNLNHDAMYWYRQDPGQGLRLIYYSQIVNDFQKGDIAEGYSVSREKKESFPLTVTSAQKNPTAFYLCASSYGGTYNEQFFGPGTRLTVL.

The chain has TRBV10-1 and TRBJ2-6; D may correspond to TRBD1 or TRBD2 (5 bases each). Per germline, CDR1 WNHNN and CDR2 SYGVQD (reference sequence). V was cut by 7 bases and J by 1 base, with 20 bases left in between. The CDR3 is 18 amino acids. For the CDR3, the DNA is TGCGCCAGCACGACCGGGACGGCGGGCAAATCTGGGGCCAACGTCCTGACTTTC. It codes for CASTTGTAGKSGANVLTF.

The chain combines TRBV5-1 with TRBJ2-1, with 11 bases that match TRBD2. After removal of 3 bases from V and 3 bases from J, the junction contained 2 bases not matched to a gene. The CDR3 is 15 amino acids. Germline CDR1 SGHRS, CDR2 YFSETQ. In nucleotides, the CDR3 is TGCGCCAGCAGCTCCCTAGCGGGAGGCTACAATGAGCAGTTCTTC. This gives the protein CASSSLAGGYNEQFF.

The chain employs TRBV6-1 and TRBJ1-1; tentatively, D is TRBD1 (5 bases). The CDR3 has 14 residues. The germline V gene has CDR1 MNHNS and CDR2 SASEGT. V was shortened by 3 bases and J by 5 bases, with 13 bases between the two germline ends. In nucleotides, the CDR3 is TGTGCCAGCAGTGAGGGGCGGGAGTGGACTGAAGCTTTCTTT. Its protein is CASSEGREWTEAFF.

This clone was counted between two and nine times. The chain employs TRBV7-9 and TRBJ1-4, with no clear D. Germline loops: CDR1 SEHNR, CDR2 FQNEAQ (reference sequence). Trimming removed 5 bases from V and 0 bases from J, with 7 bases in between. The CDR3 contains 14 residues. CDR3 bases: TGTGCCAGCAGCCCAGGCGCAACTAATGAAAAACTGTTTTTT. Protein product: CASSPGATNEKLFF. The full variable domain, its missing parts supplied by reference TRBV7-9 and TRBJ1-4, is DTGVSQNPRHKITKRGQNVTFRCDPISEHNRLYWYRQTLGQGPEFLTYFQNEAQLEKSRLLSDRFSAERPKGSFSTLEIQRTEQGDSAMYLCASSPGATNEKLFFGSGTQLSVL.

The CDR3 nucleotides read TGTGCCAGCAGTTTGACAGCCAACACTGAAGCTTTCTTT. The encoded protein is CASSLTANTEAFF. J is TRBJ1-1 and V is TRBV6-5; D is possibly TRBD1 (5 bases). Between the trimmed V and J ends, which lost 4 bases and 2 bases, there was a span of 8 bases. Germline CDR1 MNHEY, CDR2 SVGAGI. This CDR3 is 13 amino acids long.

The gene calls are TRBV19 and TRBJ2-6; 10 positions agree with TRBD1. V lost 6 bases to trimming and J lost 4 bases; unmatched junction nucleotides: 15. Looked up from germline, CDR1 is LNHDA and CDR2 is SQIVND (reference sequence). The CDR3 loop spans 19 amino acids. Here the CDR3 DNA reads TGTGCCAGTAGAACGAATGGGGGGACAGGGGCCCCCGGGGCCAACGTCCTGACTTTC. Translated: CASRTNGGTGAPGANVLTF.

The chain employs TRBV11-2 and TRBJ2-6, with no clear D. Per germline, CDR1 SGHAT and CDR2 FQNNGV. V was shortened by 2 bases and J by 0 bases, with 11 bases between the two germline ends. The CDR3 consists of 17 residues. The CDR3 DNA sequence: TGTGCCAGCAGCTTATTTCAGGCGCTCTCTGGGGCCAACGTCCTGACTTTC. Amino acid sequence: CASSLFQALSGANVLTF. Together with reference TRBV11-2 and TRBJ2-6, the CDR3 gives the full variable domain: EAGVAQSPRYKIIEKRQSVAFWCNPISGHATLYWYQQILGQGPKLLIQFQNNGVVDDSQLPKDRFSAERLKGVDSTLKIQPAKLEDSAVYLCASSLFQALSGANVLTFGAGSRLTVL.

V gene TRBV5-6 combines with J gene TRBJ2-4; D gene uncertain. This CDR3 has 14 amino acids. Looked up from germline, CDR1 is SGHDT and CDR2 is YYEEEE. The V end lost 1 base, the J end lost 0 bases, and 5 bases lay between the germline ends. Here the CDR3 reads CASSLSLAKNIQYF. DNA of the CDR3: TGTGCCAGCAGCTTGTCGCTAGCCAAAAACATTCAGTACTTC. The variable domain in full, with the rest retrieved from reference TRBV5-6 and TRBJ2-4, is DAGVTQSPTHLIKTRGQQVTLRCSPKSGHDTVSWYQQALGQGPQFIFQYYEEEERQRGNFPDRFSGHQFPNYSSELNVNALLLGDSALYLCASSLSLAKNIQYFGAGTRLSVL.

CDR3 sequence: CASSVGPSSYNEQFF. The CDR3 region has the DNA TGTGCCAGCAGCGTAGGGCCGAGCTCCTACAATGAGCAGTTCTTC. The chain uses TRBV9 and TRBJ2-1; no clear D. Germline V gene sequence: CDR1 SGDLS, CDR2 YYNGEE. The CDR3 contains 15 residues. The V and J ends lost 0 bases and 0 bases respectively, with 7 bases between them.

The chain links TRBV5-1 to TRBJ2-1; 9 bases map to TRBD2. The V segment lost 1 base and the J segment 6 bases; nucleotides outside the gene matches: 2. The V gene's germline CDR1 is SGHRS and CDR2 YFSETQ. The CDR3 is made up of 14 amino acids. Written as DNA, the CDR3 is TGCGCCAGCAGCTTGCTAGCGGGAACCAATGAGCAGTTCTTC. Its protein product is CASSLLAGTNEQFF.

The V call is TRBV18, the J call TRBJ1-1; TRBD1 is a possible D gene (5 bases). Per germline, CDR1 KGHSH and CDR2 LQKENI. V lost 6 bases and J lost 3, with 23 bases in between. CDR3 length: 17 residues. CDR3 sequence reads: CASSLVNSGLRDTEAFF. The CDR3 DNA reads as TGTGCCAGCTCGCTTGTAAACTCAGGGTTACGGGACACTGAAGCTTTCTTT.

The rearrangement joins TRBV4-1 to TRBJ1-5, with 9 bases lining up with TRBD1. The ends lost 2 bases at V and 3 bases at J; junction bases unmatched: 8. The CDR3 length is 17 residues. The germline gives CDR1 MGHRA, CDR2 YSYEKL. In DNA form, the CDR3 reads TGCGCCAGCAGCCAACCAACGACAGGGGGAAACAATCAGCCCCAGCATTTT. Protein: CASSQPTTGGNNQPQHF.

The V call is TRBV19, the J call TRBJ2-2, with no clear D. Between the trimmed V and J ends, which lost 3 bases and 0 bases, there was a span of 17 bases. CDR1 is LNHDA, CDR2 SQIVND, per germline (reference sequence). The CDR3 loop spans 18 amino acids. CDR3 DNA sequence: TGTGCCAGTAGTATTCTGGTCAGTTTCTGGGCGAACACCGGGGAGCTGTTTTTT. Residues: CASSILVSFWANTGELFF.

The V and J genes are TRBV18 and TRBJ2-3; D tentatively reads TRBD1 or TRBD2 (6 bases each). V shed 3 bases and J shed 0 bases, with 10 bases lying between them. CDR3 size: 15 residues. Germline loops: CDR1 KGHSH, CDR2 LQKENI. CDR3 in amino acids: CASSPQGTSTDTQYF. The CDR3 DNA follows: TGTGCCAGCTCACCGCAGGGGACTAGCACAGATACGCAGTATTTT.

The chain links TRBV28 to TRBJ2-6; D ambiguous. Germline V gene sequence: CDR1 MDHEN, CDR2 SYDVKM. Trimming stripped 4 bases from V and 2 bases from J, with 3 bases between. The CDR3 is made up of 13 amino acids. CDR3 loop: CASSSPGANVLTF. CDR3 DNA sequence: TGTGCCAGCAGTTCCCCTGGGGCCAACGTCCTGACTTTC.

V and J are TRBV25-1 and TRBJ1-1, with TRBD1 identical over 8 bases. Germline V gene sequence: CDR1 MGHDK, CDR2 SYGVNS. The trim removed 5 bases at V and 5 bases at J, leaving 1 base unmatched. CDR3 size: 12 residues. The CDR3 here is CASSWTGTEAFF. The CDR3 bases are TGTGCCAGCAGTTGGACAGGGACTGAAGCTTTCTTT.

This clone was recorded a few times. The gene calls are TRBV4-1 and TRBJ1-2; 7 bases align to TRBD1. Germline CDR1 reads MGHRA; CDR2 reads YSYEKL. V shed 0 bases and J 3 bases; nucleotides not matched to a gene: 7. This CDR3 has 16 residues. CDR3 nucleotide sequence: TGCGCCAGCAGCCAAGACACGGGGACAGACTACTATGGCTACACCTTC. Its translation: CASSQDTGTDYYGYTF.

This clone was counted once. The rearrangement joins TRBV18 to TRBJ1-4; 7 nucleotides match TRBD1. The V and J ends lost 4 bases and 1 base, in that order; junction bases with no gene match: 6. Germline V gives CDR1 KGHSH, CDR2 LQKENI. CDR3 length: 16 residues. The CDR3 DNA reads TGTGCCAGCTCACTCCGAGACAGGGTAACTAATGAAAAACTGTTTTTT. As protein: CASSLRDRVTNEKLFF.

The rearrangement links TRBV9 to TRBJ2-3; TRBD2 agrees at 9 bases. The CDR3 loop spans 19 amino acids. V lost 2 bases, J lost 5 bases, and 18 bases stayed unmatched. Germline CDR1 SGDLS, CDR2 YYNGEE. CDR3 in amino acids: CASSVRPQREAQNGDTQYF. The CDR3 DNA reads TGTGCCAGCAGCGTCCGCCCCCAGCGGGAGGCCCAAAACGGAGATACGCAGTATTTT. Drawing the rest from reference TRBV9 and TRBJ2-3, the complete variable domain is DSGVTQTPKHLITATGQRVTLRCSPRSGDLSVYWYQQSLDQGLQFLIQYYNGEERAKGNILERFSAQQFPDLHSELNLSSLELGDSALYFCASSVRPQREAQNGDTQYFGPGTRLTVL.

The J gene is TRBJ2-7, the V gene TRBV27; no firm D call. The germline gives CDR1 MNHEY, CDR2 SMNVEV (reference sequence). This CDR3 has 12 amino acids. The CDR3 coding sequence is TGTGCGTCCCGTGCTAGCTCCTACGAGCAGTACTTC. As protein: CASRASSYEQYF.

V gene TRBV10-3 combines with J gene TRBJ2-2; D perhaps matches TRBD1 (6 bases). The V gene's germline CDR1 is ENHRY and CDR2 SYGVKD. V lost 3 bases to trimming and J lost 5 bases, with 10 bases between them. The CDR3 consists of 14 residues. CDR3 sequence reads: CAISEQGRTGELFF. In DNA, the CDR3 is TGTGCCATCAGTGAACAGGGTCGGACCGGGGAGCTGTTTTTT.